A single sample is the source of the 24 T cell receptor beta chains below, sequenced in a study of T cells after yellow fever vaccination. TCRdb recomputed calls from the 5' RACE reads with MiXCR, one row per CDR3 protein. Of around 40,000 distinct CDR3 sequences in the sample, almost 7% were seen once. This specimen consisted of CD8+ T cells not binding an NS4B(214-222) dextramer, sorted from PBMCs, obtained 45 days after the yellow fever booster vaccination. These receptors were taken from a man aged 25-45 years who received the YFV17D yellow fever vaccine.

The sample holds many counts of this clonotype. The chain recombines TRBV14 with TRBJ2-1; D is uncertain. This CDR3 is built from 16 residues. From germline, CDR1 is SGHDN and CDR2 FVKESK. Trimming cost V 5 bases and J 2 bases, with 16 bases left between them. CDR3 DNA: TGTGCCAGCAGCTACATAAGCCTAGACCCCTACAATGAGCAGTTCTTC. It translates to CASSYISLDPYNEQFF.

This clonotype has at least ten counts. The CDR3 DNA sequence: TGTGCCAGTAGTATGGGGGAAGGGACAGGGATGTACGAGCAGTACTTC. This encodes CASSMGEGTGMYEQYF. The chain combines TRBV19 with TRBJ2-7; 9 positions agree with TRBD1. The CDR3 is made up of 16 amino acids. From germline, CDR1 is LNHDA and CDR2 SQIVND (reference sequence). The trim removed 3 bases at V and 4 bases at J, leaving 10 bases unmatched.

This clonotype was observed many times. The rearrangement links TRBV7-2 to TRBJ2-1; 10 bases agree with TRBD2. This CDR3 is built from 15 residues. Trimming took 3 bases from V and 11 from J; bases not matched to a gene: 10. Per the germline V gene, CDR1 is SGHTA and CDR2 is FQGNSA. CDR3 loop: CASSLASGSLGQQFF. The CDR3 DNA sequence: TGTGCCAGCAGCTTGGCTAGCGGGAGTTTAGGTCAGCAGTTCTTC.

This clonotype qualifies as medium-sized (0.01 to 0.1%). The chain links TRBV5-6 to TRBJ2-1; 8 nucleotides match TRBD2. J was trimmed by 3 bases and V by 2 bases; bases with no gene match: 1. This CDR3 is 14 amino acids long. Germline CDR1 reads SGHDT; CDR2 reads YYEEEE. The CDR3 region is CASSLTSGYNEQFF. CDR3 coding DNA: TGTGCCAGCAGCTTAACTAGCGGCTACAATGAGCAGTTCTTC.

For this clonotype: Mismatch with germline at one junction end may stem from a read error. CDR3 DNA sequence: TGTACCAGCAGCCCAGGGGGCACTGAAGCTTTCTTT. Encoded protein: CTSSPGGTEAFF. This chain links TRBV7-8 with TRBJ1-1; 7 bases are a match to TRBD1. The CDR3 runs to 12 residues. Looked up from germline, CDR1 is SGHVS and CDR2 is FQNEAQ.

The table lists this clonotype with many counts. The rearrangement joins TRBV6-2 or TRBV6-3 to TRBJ2-1, with D uncertain. With 7 bases removed from V and 7 bases from J, the gap between germline ends came to 8 bases. Germline V gene lookup returns CDR1 MNHEY and CDR2 SVGEGT. The CDR3 consists of 11 residues. For the CDR3, the DNA is TGTGCCAGCACCCATGGTAATGAGCAGTTCTTC. Translated, it gives CASTHGNEQFF.

This clonotype was counted at least ten times. The rearrangement joins TRBV19 to TRBJ2-1, with D maybe TRBD1 (5 bases). Trimming cost V 3 bases and J 10 bases, with 16 bases left between them. CDR1 and CDR2 from the germline V gene are LNHDA and SQIVND (reference sequence). This CDR3 is 14 amino acids long. CDR3 loop: CASSIPVRTPEQFF. The CDR3 nucleotides are TGTGCCAGTAGTATTCCGGTCCGGACACCCGAGCAGTTCTTC.

This clonotype was picked up many times. The DNA for the CDR3 is TGCGCCAGCAGAGTTACTAGCAATGAGCAGTTCTTC. Translated, it gives CASRVTSNEQFF. The chain is built from TRBV10-2 and TRBJ2-1; D is perhaps TRBD2 (5 bases). This CDR3 is built from 12 residues. CDR1 WSHSY and CDR2 SAAADI come from the germline V gene. V lost 6 bases, J lost 6 bases, and 9 bases lay in between.

This clonotype was seen at least ten times. The chain uses TRBV7-9 and TRBJ2-5; TRBD1 is a possible D gene (6 bases). V lost 5 bases, J lost 5 bases, and 24 bases lay in between. The CDR3 is made up of 17 amino acids. Germline-derived CDR1 and CDR2 are SEHNR and FQNEAQ (reference sequence). In DNA, the CDR3 is TGTGCCAGCAGCCCAGCGTTTTCGGACCCCGACAGGGAGACCCAGTACTTC. It specifies CASSPAFSDPDRETQYF.

The rearrangement uses TRBV3-1 and TRBJ2-1; 7 bases align to TRBD2. Germline lookup yields CDR1 LGHDT and CDR2 YNNKEL (reference sequence). The CDR3 totals 15 residues. J was trimmed by 1 base and V by 8 bases; bases with no gene match: 8. CDR3 coding DNA: TGTGCCAGCTGTCCAAGCGGGGAATCCTACAATGAGCAGTTCTTC. The encoded protein is CASCPSGESYNEQFF.

This clonotype was counted ten times or more. The CDR3 protein is CSVEREGTGELFF. In nucleotides, the CDR3 is TGCAGCGTTGAAAGAGAGGGCACCGGGGAGCTGTTTTTT. This rearrangement joins TRBV29-1 to TRBJ2-2, with D perhaps TRBD2 (5 bases). Germline CDR1 is SQVTM and CDR2 is ANQGSEA. This CDR3 spans 13 amino acids. V was pared by 2 bases and J by 4 bases, with 8 bases between.

This clonotype was seen many times. This rearrangement joins TRBV12-3 or TRBV12-4 to TRBJ2-1; maybe TRBD2 (5 bases). The CDR3 runs 14 residues. Trimming cost V 5 bases and J 8 bases, with 16 bases left between them. DNA of the CDR3: TGTGCCAGCAGTCCGGACTGGCCGGGATATGAGCAGTTCTTC. Its translation is CASSPDWPGYEQFF.

This clonotype appeared many times. The chain recombines TRBV3-1 with TRBJ2-1; D is unclear. Deletions cut 1 base from V and 0 bases from J, with 10 bases between. Germline CDR1 and CDR2: LGHDT and YNNKEL (reference sequence). The CDR3 is made up of 16 amino acids. The CDR3 here is CASSQGRAPSYNEQFF. CDR3 in DNA: TGTGCCAGCAGCCAAGGTCGGGCACCCTCCTACAATGAGCAGTTCTTC.

This clonotype was seen many times. The gene calls are TRBV28 and TRBJ2-7; 8 bases fit TRBD1. The V gene end was trimmed by 6 bases and the J gene end by 4 bases; junction bases not matched to a gene: 5. Per germline, CDR1 MDHEN and CDR2 SYDVKM. The CDR3 is 13 amino acids. The CDR3, as DNA: TGTGCCAGCAGGGGACAGGATGGGTACGAGCAGTACTTC. It yields the protein CASRGQDGYEQYF.

This clonotype has ten or more counts. The chain recombines TRBV9 with TRBJ2-1, with no clear D. The ends were cut back, 0 bases at V and 0 bases at J, with 10 bases in the middle. The CDR3 is made up of 16 amino acids. Germline assignment: CDR1 SGDLS and CDR2 YYNGEE. CDR3 coding DNA: TGTGCCAGCAGCGTAGAAGGCTACAGCTCCTACAATGAGCAGTTCTTC. Amino acids: CASSVEGYSSYNEQFF.

Many counts were recorded for this clonotype. The genes are TRBV7-2 and TRBJ1-4, with a weak D call TRBD1 (6 bases). CDR3 size: 15 residues. Trimming stripped 1 base from V and 7 bases from J, with 13 bases between. Germline CDR1 and CDR2: SGHTA and FQGNSA. CDR3 bases: TGTGCCAGCAGCTTAGTGGCCGGGACATTTGAAAAACTGTTTTTT. Translated, it gives CASSLVAGTFEKLFF.

This clonotype was seen at least ten times. The genes are TRBV4-3 and TRBJ2-1, with D possibly being TRBD2 (7 bases). The CDR3 runs 17 residues. Germline V gives CDR1 LGHNA, CDR2 YSLEER. The V end lost 2 bases, the J end lost 5 bases, and 19 bases lay between the germline ends. CDR3: CASSQSGGGGLNNEQFF. CDR3 coding DNA: TGCGCCAGCAGCCAATCGGGGGGTGGGGGGCTCAACAATGAGCAGTTCTTC.

This clonotype was seen at least ten times. The chain carries TRBV6-5 and TRBJ1-5; the D gene is possibly TRBD1 (5 bases). V lost 6 bases to trimming and J lost 7 bases, with 13 bases between them. CDR1 is MNHEY and CDR2 is SVGAGI in the germline V gene. The CDR3 is 13 amino acids. The CDR3 nucleotides are TGTGCCAGCAGGGGGGTATATGGACAGCCCCAGCATTTT. As protein: CASRGVYGQPQHF.

The gene calls are TRBV4-1 and TRBJ2-7; no definite D call. The CDR3 has 15 residues. Looked up from germline, CDR1 is MGHRA and CDR2 is YSYEKL. Trimming removed 1 base at V and 0 bases at J, with 10 bases between. The CDR3 protein is CASSQGYVSSYEQYF. CDR3 coding DNA: TGCGCCAGCAGCCAAGGATACGTCAGCTCCTACGAGCAGTACTTC.

This clonotype was observed many times. The gene calls are TRBV5-4 and TRBJ2-3, with D perhaps being TRBD1 or TRBD2 (6 bases each). The CDR3 is made up of 11 amino acids. The germline V gene has CDR1 SGHNT and CDR2 YYREEE (reference sequence). The CDR3 reads CAAGEEGTQYF. The CDR3, as DNA: TGTGCTGCAGGGGAGGAGGGTACGCAGTATTTT.

This clonotype has a single count. A much larger clone lies one base from this, so it may be a read error. This chain connects TRBV29-1 to TRBJ2-2, with D perhaps being TRBD1 or TRBD2 (5 bases each). The CDR3 is made up of 11 amino acids. The germline V gene encodes CDR1 SQVTM and CDR2 ANQGSEA. Trimming stripped 6 bases from V and 9 bases from J, with 11 bases between. The CDR3 DNA follows: TGCAGCGTCGCAGGGACCTGGGAGCTGTTTTTT. Amino acid sequence: CSVAGTWELFF.

This clonotype appeared many times. The rearrangement uses TRBV5-5 and TRBJ2-7, with TRBD2 identical over 10 bases. The CDR3 is made up of 16 amino acids. V lost 1 base to trimming and J lost 2 bases; unmatched junction nucleotides: 6. Per the germline V gene, CDR1 is SGHKS and CDR2 is YYEKEE (reference sequence). The CDR3 spells CASSLSSGRFTYEQYF. The CDR3 DNA follows: TGTGCCAGCAGCTTGAGTAGCGGGAGGTTTACCTACGAGCAGTACTTC.

Worth noting for this clonotype: A much larger clone differs from this one at a single base, so this may be a read error. The CDR3 is CARRDIHGNTEAFF. The CDR3 nucleotides are TGTGCCCGCAGGGACATACACGGGAACACTGAAGCTTTCTTT. The V and J genes are TRBV12-3 or TRBV12-4 and TRBJ1-1; possible D gene TRBD1, 6 bases. There are 14 residues in the CDR3.

This clonotype appeared many times. The chain carries TRBV12-3 or TRBV12-4 and TRBJ2-3; no clear D gene. The V end was cut by 3 bases, the J end by 4 bases, with 5 bases between. The CDR3 is made up of 12 amino acids. The CDR3 sequence: CASSFSADTQYF. The CDR3 nucleotides read TGTGCCAGCAGTTTTTCGGCAGATACGCAGTATTTT.